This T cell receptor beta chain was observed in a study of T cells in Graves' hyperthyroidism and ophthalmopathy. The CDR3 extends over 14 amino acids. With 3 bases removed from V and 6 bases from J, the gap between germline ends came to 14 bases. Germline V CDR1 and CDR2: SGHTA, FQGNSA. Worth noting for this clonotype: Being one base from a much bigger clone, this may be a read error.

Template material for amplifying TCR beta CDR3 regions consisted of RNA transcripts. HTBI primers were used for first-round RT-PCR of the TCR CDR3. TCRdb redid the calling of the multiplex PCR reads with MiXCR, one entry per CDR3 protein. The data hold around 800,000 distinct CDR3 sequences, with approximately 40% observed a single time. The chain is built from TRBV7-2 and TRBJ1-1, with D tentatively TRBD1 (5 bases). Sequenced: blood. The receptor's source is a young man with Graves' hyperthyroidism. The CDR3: CASSLRGFDAEAFF. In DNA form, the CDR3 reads TGTGCCAGCAGCTTGAGGGGTTTTGACGCTGAAGCTTTCTTT.